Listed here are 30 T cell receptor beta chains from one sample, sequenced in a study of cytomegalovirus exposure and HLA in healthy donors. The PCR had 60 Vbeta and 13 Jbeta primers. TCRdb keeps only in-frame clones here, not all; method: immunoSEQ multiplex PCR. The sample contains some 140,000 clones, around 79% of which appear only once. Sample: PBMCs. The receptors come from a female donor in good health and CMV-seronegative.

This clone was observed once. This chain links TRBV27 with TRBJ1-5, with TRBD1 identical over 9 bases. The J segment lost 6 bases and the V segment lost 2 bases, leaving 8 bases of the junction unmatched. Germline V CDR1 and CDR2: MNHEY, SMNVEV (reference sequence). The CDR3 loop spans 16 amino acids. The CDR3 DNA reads TGTGCCAGCAGTTTAAGGGGACAGGGATATGCTCAGCCCCAGCATTTT. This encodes CASSLRGQGYAQPQHF.

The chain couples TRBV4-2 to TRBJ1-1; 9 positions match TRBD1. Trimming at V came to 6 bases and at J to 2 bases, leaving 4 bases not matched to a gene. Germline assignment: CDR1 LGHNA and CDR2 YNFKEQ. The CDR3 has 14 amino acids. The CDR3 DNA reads TGTGCCAGCAGACCGGACAGGGGAAACACTGAAGCTTTCTTT. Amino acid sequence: CASRPDRGNTEAFF.

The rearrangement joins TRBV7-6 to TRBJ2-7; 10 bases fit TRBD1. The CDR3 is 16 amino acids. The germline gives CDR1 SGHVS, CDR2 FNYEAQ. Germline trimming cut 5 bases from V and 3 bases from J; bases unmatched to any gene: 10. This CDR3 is CASSGGQGSLFYEQYF. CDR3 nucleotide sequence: TGTGCCAGCAGCGGGGGACAGGGGTCGTTATTCTACGAGCAGTACTTC.

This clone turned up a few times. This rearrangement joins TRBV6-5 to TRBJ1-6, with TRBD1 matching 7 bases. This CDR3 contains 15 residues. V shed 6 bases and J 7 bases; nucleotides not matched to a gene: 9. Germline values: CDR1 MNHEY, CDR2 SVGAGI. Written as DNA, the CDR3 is TGTGCCAGCAGCTCTAGGGGGCCTTCGAATTCACCCCTCCACTTT. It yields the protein CASSSRGPSNSPLHF.

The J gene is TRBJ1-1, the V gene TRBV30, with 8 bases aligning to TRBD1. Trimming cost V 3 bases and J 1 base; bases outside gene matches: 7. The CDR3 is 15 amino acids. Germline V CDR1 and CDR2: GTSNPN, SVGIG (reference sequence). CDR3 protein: CAWSPRTGTNTEAFF. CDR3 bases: TGTGCCTGGAGCCCGAGGACAGGGACGAACACTGAAGCTTTCTTT.

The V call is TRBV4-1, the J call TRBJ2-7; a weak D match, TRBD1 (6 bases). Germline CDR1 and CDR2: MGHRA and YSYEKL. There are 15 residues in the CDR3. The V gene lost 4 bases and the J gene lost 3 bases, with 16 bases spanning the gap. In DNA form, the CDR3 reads TGCGCCAGCAGCCCCTCAGTCAGGGGCGGCTACGAGCAGTACTTC. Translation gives CASSPSVRGGYEQYF.

As DNA, the CDR3 is TGTGCCAGCAGGAGCGGGCCTCACAATGAGCAGTTCTTC. Its translation is CASRSGPHNEQFF. The chain is built from TRBV6-5 and TRBJ2-1; a possible D gene is TRBD2 (6 bases). The germline gives CDR1 MNHEY, CDR2 SVGAGI. The CDR3 totals 13 residues. Deletions cut 6 bases from V and 5 bases from J, with 11 bases between.

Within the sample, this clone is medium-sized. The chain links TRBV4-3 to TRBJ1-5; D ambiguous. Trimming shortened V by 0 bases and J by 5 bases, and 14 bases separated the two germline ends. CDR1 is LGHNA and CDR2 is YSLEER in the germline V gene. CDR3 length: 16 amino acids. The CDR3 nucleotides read TGCGCCAGCAGCCAAGAAGTCAGTCAACAGTATCAGCCCCAGCATTTT. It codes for CASSQEVSQQYQPQHF.

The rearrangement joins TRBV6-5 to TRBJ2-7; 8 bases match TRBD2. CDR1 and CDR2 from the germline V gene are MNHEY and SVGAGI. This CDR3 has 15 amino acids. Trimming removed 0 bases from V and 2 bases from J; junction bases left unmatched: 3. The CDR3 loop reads CASSYSTSVTYEQYF. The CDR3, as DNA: TGTGCCAGCAGTTACTCGACTAGCGTAACCTACGAGCAGTACTTC.

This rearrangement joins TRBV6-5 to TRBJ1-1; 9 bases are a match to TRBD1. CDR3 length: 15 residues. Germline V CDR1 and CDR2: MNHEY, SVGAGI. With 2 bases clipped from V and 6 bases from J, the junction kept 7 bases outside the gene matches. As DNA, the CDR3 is TGTGCCAGCAGTTACCCGACAGGGGGTATACCTGAAGCTTTCTTT. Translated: CASSYPTGGIPEAFF.

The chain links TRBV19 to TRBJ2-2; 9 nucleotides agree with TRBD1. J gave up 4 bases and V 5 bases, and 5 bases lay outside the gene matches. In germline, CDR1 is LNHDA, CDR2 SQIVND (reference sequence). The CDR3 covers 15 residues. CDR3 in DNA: TGTGCCAGTAGTTCAGACAGGGGGTTCACCGGGGAGCTGTTTTTT. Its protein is CASSSDRGFTGELFF.

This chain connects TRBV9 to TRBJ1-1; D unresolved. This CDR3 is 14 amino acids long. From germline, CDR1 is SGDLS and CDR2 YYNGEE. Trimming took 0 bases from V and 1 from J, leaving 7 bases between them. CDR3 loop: CASSVGRRNTEAFF. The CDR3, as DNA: TGTGCCAGCAGCGTAGGGAGACGGAACACTGAAGCTTTCTTT.

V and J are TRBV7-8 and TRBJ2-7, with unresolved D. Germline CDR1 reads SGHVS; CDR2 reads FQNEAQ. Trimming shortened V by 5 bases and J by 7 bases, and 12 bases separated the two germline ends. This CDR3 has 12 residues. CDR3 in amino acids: CASSHPSGEQYF. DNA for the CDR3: TGTGCCAGCAGCCATCCGTCCGGGGAGCAGTACTTC.

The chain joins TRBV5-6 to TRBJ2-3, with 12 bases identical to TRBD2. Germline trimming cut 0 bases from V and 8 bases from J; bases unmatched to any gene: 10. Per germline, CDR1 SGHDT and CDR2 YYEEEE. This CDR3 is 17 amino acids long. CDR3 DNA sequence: TGTGCCAGCAGCTTGGTGGCTAGCGGGGGGGCCCTGGGTACGCAGTATTTT. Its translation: CASSLVASGGALGTQYF.

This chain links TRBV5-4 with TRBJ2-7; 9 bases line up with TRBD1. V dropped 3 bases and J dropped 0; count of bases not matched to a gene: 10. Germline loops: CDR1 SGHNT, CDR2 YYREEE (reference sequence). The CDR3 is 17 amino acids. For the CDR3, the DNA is TGTGCCAGCAGCTCGCTCCGGGACAGGGTTAGCTCCTACGAGCAGTACTTC. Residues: CASSSLRDRVSSYEQYF.

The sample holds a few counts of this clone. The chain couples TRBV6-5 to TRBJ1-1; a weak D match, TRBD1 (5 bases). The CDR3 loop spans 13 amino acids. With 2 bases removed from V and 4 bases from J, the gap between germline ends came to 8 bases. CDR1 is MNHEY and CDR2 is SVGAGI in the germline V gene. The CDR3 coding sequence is TGTGCCAGCAGTTACGGTAGGGGCACTGAAGCTTTCTTT. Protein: CASSYGRGTEAFF.

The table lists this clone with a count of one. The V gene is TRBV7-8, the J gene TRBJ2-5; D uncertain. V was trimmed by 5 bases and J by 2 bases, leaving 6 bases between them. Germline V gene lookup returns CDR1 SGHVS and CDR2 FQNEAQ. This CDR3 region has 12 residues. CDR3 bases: TGTGCCAGCAGCACGGAGCAAGAGACCCAGTACTTC. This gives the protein CASSTEQETQYF.

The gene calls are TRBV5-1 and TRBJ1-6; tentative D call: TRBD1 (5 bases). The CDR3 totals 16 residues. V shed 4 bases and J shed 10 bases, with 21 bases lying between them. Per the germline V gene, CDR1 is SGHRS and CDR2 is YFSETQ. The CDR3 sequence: CASSMGPERGGSPLHF. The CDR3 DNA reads TGCGCCAGCAGCATGGGACCGGAGCGGGGTGGGTCACCCCTCCACTTT.

The CDR3 DNA is TGTGCCAGCAGTCCCAGCGTGCAACTCTATGGCTACACCTTC. Protein product: CASSPSVQLYGYTF. The V call is TRBV27, the J call TRBJ1-2; D gene unclear. The length of the CDR3 is 14 residues. The V gene lost 5 bases and the J gene lost 4 bases, with 14 bases spanning the gap. Germline assignment: CDR1 MNHEY and CDR2 SMNVEV (reference sequence).

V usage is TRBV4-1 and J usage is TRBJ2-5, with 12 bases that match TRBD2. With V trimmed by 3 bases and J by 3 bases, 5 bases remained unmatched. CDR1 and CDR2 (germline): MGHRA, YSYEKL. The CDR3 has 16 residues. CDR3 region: CASSQVLAGGEETQYF. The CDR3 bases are TGCGCCAGCAGCCAGGTACTAGCGGGGGGCGAAGAGACCCAGTACTTC.

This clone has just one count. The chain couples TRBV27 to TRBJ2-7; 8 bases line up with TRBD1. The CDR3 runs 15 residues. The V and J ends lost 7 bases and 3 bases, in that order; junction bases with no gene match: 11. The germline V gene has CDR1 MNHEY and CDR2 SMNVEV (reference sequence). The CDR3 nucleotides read TGTGCCAGCACCTACGCCAGGACAGGGCTCTACGAGCAGTACTTC. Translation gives CASTYARTGLYEQYF.

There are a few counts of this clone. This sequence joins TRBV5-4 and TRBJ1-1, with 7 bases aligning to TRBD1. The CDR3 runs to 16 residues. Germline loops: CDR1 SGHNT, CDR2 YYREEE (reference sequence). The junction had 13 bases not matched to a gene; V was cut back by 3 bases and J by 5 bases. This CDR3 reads CASSSNRGTRETEAFF. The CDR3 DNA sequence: TGTGCCAGCAGCTCCAACAGGGGAACGAGGGAGACTGAAGCTTTCTTT.

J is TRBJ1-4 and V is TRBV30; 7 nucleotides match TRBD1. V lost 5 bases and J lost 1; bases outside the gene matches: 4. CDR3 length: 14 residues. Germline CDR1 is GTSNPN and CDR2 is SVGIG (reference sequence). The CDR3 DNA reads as TGTGCCTGGGGGTCAGGGGGAACTAATGAAAAACTGTTTTTT. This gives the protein CAWGSGGTNEKLFF.

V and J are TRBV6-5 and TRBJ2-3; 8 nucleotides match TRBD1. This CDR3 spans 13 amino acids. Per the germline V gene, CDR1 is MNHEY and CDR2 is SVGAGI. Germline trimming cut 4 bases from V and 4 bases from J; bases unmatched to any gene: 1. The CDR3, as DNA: TGTGCCAGCAGTTCAGGGGGCTCAGATACGCAGTATTTT. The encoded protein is CASSSGGSDTQYF.

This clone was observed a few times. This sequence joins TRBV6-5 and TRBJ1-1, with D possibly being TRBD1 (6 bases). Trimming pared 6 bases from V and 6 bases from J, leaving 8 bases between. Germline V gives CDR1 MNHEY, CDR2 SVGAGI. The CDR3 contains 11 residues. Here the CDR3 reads CASSRGPEAFF. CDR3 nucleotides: TGTGCCAGCAGCAGGGGCCCTGAAGCTTTCTTT.

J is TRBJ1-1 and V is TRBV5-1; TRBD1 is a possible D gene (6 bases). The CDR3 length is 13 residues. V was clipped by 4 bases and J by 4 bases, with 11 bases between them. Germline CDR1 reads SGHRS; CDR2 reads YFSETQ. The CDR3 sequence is CASSLGGITEAFF. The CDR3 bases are TGCGCCAGCAGCCTTGGGGGCATCACTGAAGCTTTCTTT.

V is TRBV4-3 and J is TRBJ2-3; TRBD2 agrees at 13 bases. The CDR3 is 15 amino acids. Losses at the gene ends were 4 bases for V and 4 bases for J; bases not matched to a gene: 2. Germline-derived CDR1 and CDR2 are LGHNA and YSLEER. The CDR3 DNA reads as TGCGCCAGCAGCCCGGGACTAGCGGGGCCAGATACGCAGTATTTT. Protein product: CASSPGLAGPDTQYF.

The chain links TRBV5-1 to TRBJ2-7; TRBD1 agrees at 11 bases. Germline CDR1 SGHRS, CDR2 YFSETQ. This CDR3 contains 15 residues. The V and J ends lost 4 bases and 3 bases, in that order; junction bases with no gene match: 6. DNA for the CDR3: TGCGCCAGCAGCCCGCGGACAGGGGGCTACTACGAGCAGTACTTC. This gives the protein CASSPRTGGYYEQYF.

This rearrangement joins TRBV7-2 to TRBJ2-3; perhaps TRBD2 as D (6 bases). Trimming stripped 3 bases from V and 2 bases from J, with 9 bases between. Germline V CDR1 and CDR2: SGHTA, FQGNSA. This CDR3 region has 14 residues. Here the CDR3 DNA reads TGTGCCAGCAGCTTGGACTACTCCACAGATACGCAGTATTTT. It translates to CASSLDYSTDTQYF.

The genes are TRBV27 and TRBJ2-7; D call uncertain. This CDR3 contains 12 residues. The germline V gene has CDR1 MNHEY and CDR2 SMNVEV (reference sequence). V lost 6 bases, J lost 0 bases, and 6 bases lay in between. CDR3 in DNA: TGTGCCAGCAGCCCTCCCTCCTACGAGCAGTACTTC. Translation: CASSPPSYEQYF.